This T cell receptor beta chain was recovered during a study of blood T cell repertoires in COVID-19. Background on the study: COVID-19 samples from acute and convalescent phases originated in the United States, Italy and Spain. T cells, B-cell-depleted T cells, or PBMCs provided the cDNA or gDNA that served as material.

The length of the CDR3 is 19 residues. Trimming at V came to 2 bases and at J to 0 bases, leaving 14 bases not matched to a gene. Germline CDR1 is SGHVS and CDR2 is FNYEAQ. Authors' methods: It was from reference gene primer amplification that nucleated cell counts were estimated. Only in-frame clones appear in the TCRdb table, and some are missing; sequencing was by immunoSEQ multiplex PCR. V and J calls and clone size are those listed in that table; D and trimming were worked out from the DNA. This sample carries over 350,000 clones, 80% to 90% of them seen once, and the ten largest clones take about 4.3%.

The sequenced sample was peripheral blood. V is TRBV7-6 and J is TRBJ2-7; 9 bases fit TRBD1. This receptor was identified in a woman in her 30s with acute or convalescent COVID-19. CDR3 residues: CASSLRAGQGILSSYEQYF. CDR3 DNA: TGTGCCAGCAGCTTACGCGCGGGACAGGGAATCTTGAGCTCCTACGAGCAGTACTTC. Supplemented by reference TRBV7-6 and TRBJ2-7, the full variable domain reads GAGVSQSPRYKVTKRGQDVALRCDPISGHVSLYWYRQALGQGPEFLTYFNYEAQQDKSGLPNDRFSAERPEGSISTLTIQRTEQRDSAMYRCASSLRAGQGILSSYEQYFGPGTRLTVT.